The 24 T cell receptor beta chains presented below share a single source sample, sequenced in a study of blood T cell repertoires in COVID-19. The assay was immunoSEQ multiplex PCR, and TCRdb's table has in-frame clones only and misses some. The sample comprises more than 45,000 clones, about 89% of which are singletons, and around 6.4% rests with the top ten. Specimen: peripheral blood. These receptors originate from an older man with active COVID-19.

This chain connects TRBV19 to TRBJ2-3; 11 nucleotides align to TRBD2. The CDR3 runs 16 residues. The junction had 8 bases not matched to a gene; V was cut back by 1 base and J by 8 bases. Germline V CDR1 and CDR2: LNHDA, SQIVND (reference sequence). This CDR3 reads CASSIGSSGGTITQYF. The CDR3 DNA follows: TGTGCCAGTAGTATAGGATCTAGCGGGGGGACGATTACGCAGTATTTT.

This chain joins TRBV2 and TRBJ2-7, with a tentative D call TRBD2 (5 bases). This CDR3 has 15 amino acids. The ends were cut back, 3 bases at V and 3 bases at J, with 15 bases in the middle. From germline, CDR1 is SNHLY and CDR2 FYNNEI. The CDR3 nucleotides read TGTGCCAGCAGTGAGTCGGGATCCACTTTCTACGAGCAGTACTTC. Translated, it gives CASSESGSTFYEQYF.

J is TRBJ2-5 and V is TRBV10-3; TRBD2 matches 9 bases. The CDR3 totals 16 residues. Germline CDR1 reads ENHRY; CDR2 reads SYGVKD. After removal of 3 bases from V and 2 bases from J, the junction contained 7 bases not matched to a gene. This CDR3 is CAISDGAGGEQETQYF. CDR3 bases: TGTGCCATCAGTGACGGAGCGGGGGGTGAACAAGAGACCCAGTACTTC.

V is TRBV20-1 and J is TRBJ1-5, with D perhaps TRBD1 (5 bases). Germline CDR1 reads DFQATT; CDR2 reads SNEGSKA (reference sequence). The V end was cut by 0 bases, the J end by 9 bases, with 6 bases between. The CDR3 spans 11 residues. CDR3 nucleotides: TGCAGTGCTAGAGATAGGGGGCCCCAGCATTTT. Translated, it gives CSARDRGPQHF.

V gene TRBV10-2 combines with J gene TRBJ1-1; 7 nucleotides align to TRBD1. J gave up 11 bases and V 0 bases, and 6 bases lay outside the gene matches. Germline V gene data show CDR1 as WSHSY and CDR2 as SAAADI. The CDR3 runs 13 residues. Here the CDR3 reads CASSESKGGWAFF. The CDR3 DNA follows: TGCGCCAGCAGTGAGTCGAAAGGGGGCTGGGCTTTCTTT.

In its sample, this clone was seen once. This chain uses TRBV5-6 with TRBJ2-7; perhaps TRBD2 as D (6 bases). Germline CDR1 is SGHDT and CDR2 is YYEEEE. The length of the CDR3 is 13 residues. Between the trimmed V and J ends, which lost 1 base and 2 bases, there was a span of 7 bases. This CDR3 is CASSLSGPYEQYF. The DNA for the CDR3 is TGTGCCAGCAGCTTGAGCGGGCCCTACGAGCAGTACTTC.

The chain recombines TRBV29-1 with TRBJ2-6; D might be TRBD1 (5 bases). The CDR3 runs 15 residues. CDR1 and CDR2 (germline): SQVTM, ANQGSEA. The germline V and J ends were trimmed by 2 bases and 2 bases, with 10 bases remaining between them. The CDR3 sequence is CSVEQGSTGANVLTF. CDR3 sequence (DNA): TGCAGCGTTGAACAGGGATCTACTGGGGCCAACGTCCTGACTTTC.

Comment on this clone: The junction and the germline gene differ at one end; a read error may be behind it. The chain is built from TRBV6-1 and TRBJ1-6, with D perhaps matching TRBD1 (6 bases). The CDR3 loop spans 14 amino acids. From germline, CDR1 is MNHNS and CDR2 SASEGT. The CDR3 DNA follows: TGTGCCAGCAGAGAAGGACAGCAATCCTCACCCCTCCACTTT. Its protein product is CASREGQQSSPLHF.

The chain is built from TRBV6-6 and TRBJ1-1, with D hard to call. This CDR3 region has 13 residues. Germline V CDR1 and CDR2: MNHNY, SVGAGI (reference sequence). Trimming pared 2 bases from V and 0 bases from J, leaving 4 bases between. CDR3 DNA: TGTGCCAGCAGTTACCTACTGAACACTGAAGCTTTCTTT. Translation: CASSYLLNTEAFF.

This clone was seen just once. The gene calls are TRBV30 and TRBJ2-5; D is unclear. The CDR3 spans 13 residues. Germline V gene sequence: CDR1 GTSNPN, CDR2 SVGIG (reference sequence). Trimming took 0 bases from V and 4 from J, leaving 9 bases between them. The CDR3 DNA follows: TGTGCCTGGAGTGTGGCCATCACAGAGACCCAGTACTTC. Translating it yields CAWSVAITETQYF. Full variable domain (missing parts from reference TRBV30 and TRBJ2-5): SQTIHQWPATLVQPVGSPLSLECTVEGTSNPNLYWYRQAAGRGLQLLFYSVGIGQISSEVPQNLSASRPQDRQFILSSKKLLLSDSGFYLCAWSVAITETQYFGPGTRLLVL.

The chain joins TRBV5-6 to TRBJ1-1, with D unclear. Germline loops: CDR1 SGHDT, CDR2 YYEEEE. Deletions cut 0 bases from V and 7 bases from J, with 10 bases between. The CDR3 has 13 residues. DNA of the CDR3: TGTGCCAGCAGCTTGGGCACTCACCTTGAAGCTTTCTTT. Translation gives CASSLGTHLEAFF.

The chain carries TRBV4-3 and TRBJ2-7; 7 bases align to TRBD1. Trimming at V came to 4 bases and at J to 3 bases, leaving 9 bases not matched to a gene. Germline values: CDR1 LGHNA, CDR2 YSLEER. The CDR3 is made up of 15 amino acids. The CDR3 DNA follows: TGCGCCAGCAGCCGGCAGACAGGGAATTTCTACGAGCAGTACTTC. Protein: CASSRQTGNFYEQYF.

The gene calls are TRBV7-2 and TRBJ1-6; 7 nucleotides line up with TRBD1. Germline-derived CDR1 and CDR2 are SGHTA and FQGNSA. V was pared by 6 bases and J by 0 bases, with 2 bases of the junction left unmatched. This CDR3 comprises 15 residues. CDR3 nucleotide sequence: TGTGCCAGCAGAGGGGACAGCTCCTATAATTCACCCCTCCACTTT. Translated: CASRGDSSYNSPLHF.

This sequence joins TRBV7-8 and TRBJ1-3, with D uncertain. The germline V and J ends were trimmed by 0 bases and 0 bases, with 12 bases remaining between them. CDR1 is SGHVS and CDR2 is FQNEAQ in the germline V gene. This CDR3 region has 17 residues. CDR3 bases: TGTGCCAGCAGCTTAGCGCAAGAGGCCTTCTCTGGAAACACCATATATTTT. Translating it yields CASSLAQEAFSGNTIYF.

The V gene is TRBV6-2 or TRBV6-3, the J gene TRBJ2-3; TRBD2 aligns across 8 bases. The junction had 4 bases not matched to a gene; V was cut back by 6 bases and J by 2 bases. The CDR3 has 14 residues. CDR1 and CDR2 from the germline V gene are MNHEY and SVGEGT. The CDR3 region is CASSQLADTDTQYF. The CDR3 DNA sequence: TGTGCCAGCAGCCAACTAGCGGACACAGATACGCAGTATTTT.

The chain employs TRBV12-3 or TRBV12-4 and TRBJ1-4, with D unclear. The CDR3 is 13 amino acids. Trimming pared 7 bases from V and 0 bases from J, leaving 6 bases between. The DNA for the CDR3 is TGTGCCAGCAAACATACAACTAATGAAAAACTGTTTTTT. Amino acid sequence: CASKHTTNEKLFF.

For the CDR3, the DNA is TGTGCCATCAGTGAGTCTGGACAGGGATTGTATGGCTACACCTTC. It is translated as CAISESGQGLYGYTF. The rearrangement uses TRBV10-3 and TRBJ1-2; 8 nucleotides line up with TRBD1. Germline V gives CDR1 ENHRY, CDR2 SYGVKD. V was pared by 0 bases and J by 5 bases, with 5 bases of the junction left unmatched. The CDR3 is 15 residues long.

As DNA, the CDR3 is TGCGCCAGCCCGGCAGGCGATAAGAACACCGGGGAGCTGTTTTTT. Its protein product is CASPAGDKNTGELFF. This sequence joins TRBV10-1 and TRBJ2-2; no firm D call. Trimming took 8 bases from V and 1 from J, leaving 14 bases between them. CDR1 WNHNN and CDR2 SYGVQD come from the germline V gene (reference sequence). The CDR3 has 15 residues.

V usage is TRBV19 and J usage is TRBJ1-5, with D possibly matching TRBD1 (5 bases). This CDR3 spans 14 amino acids. The germline V gene has CDR1 LNHDA and CDR2 SQIVND (reference sequence). V was trimmed by 5 bases and J by 4 bases, leaving 12 bases between them. The DNA of the CDR3 is TGTGCCAGTAGTGCTGGACAAGAGAATCAGCCCCAGCATTTT. This encodes CASSAGQENQPQHF. Full variable domain (remainder filled in from reference TRBV19 and TRBJ1-5): DGGITQSPKYLFRKEGQNVTLSCEQNLNHDAMYWYRQDPGQGLRLIYYSQIVNDFQKGDIAEGYSVSREKKESFPLTVTSAQKNPTAFYLCASSAGQENQPQHFGDGTRLSIL.

CDR3 amino acids: CASSRAGPAGYTF. In DNA form, the CDR3 reads TGTGCCAGTAGTAGGGCGGGCCCCGCTGGCTACACCTTC. The chain recombines TRBV19 with TRBJ1-2; D is uncertain. Germline V CDR1 and CDR2: LNHDA, SQIVND (reference sequence). This CDR3 is built from 13 residues. V dropped 4 bases and J dropped 7 bases, with 13 bases sitting between them.

The rearrangement uses TRBV4-1 and TRBJ2-1; TRBD2 matches at 7 bases. The V and J ends lost 3 bases and 8 bases, in that order; junction bases with no gene match: 10. CDR1 is MGHRA, CDR2 YSYEKL, per germline. CDR3 length: 15 residues. The chain's CDR3 is CASSQAGVLLDEQFF. Written as DNA, the CDR3 is TGCGCCAGCAGCCAGGCGGGGGTCCTTTTAGATGAGCAGTTCTTC.

The V gene is TRBV5-5, the J gene TRBJ1-1; D call uncertain. The V end lost 4 bases, the J end lost 11 bases, and 18 bases lay between the germline ends. CDR3 length: 13 amino acids. Germline CDR1 reads SGHKS; CDR2 reads YYEKEE (reference sequence). The CDR3: CASSRNRDSDAFF. In DNA, the CDR3 is TGTGCCAGCAGCCGAAACCGGGATAGTGACGCTTTCTTT.

The J gene is TRBJ1-3, the V gene TRBV7-6, with D possibly matching TRBD1 (5 bases). Germline lookup yields CDR1 SGHVS and CDR2 FNYEAQ. Trimming took off 0 bases at V and 10 bases at J, with 7 bases between the two ends. The CDR3 is 12 amino acids. The CDR3 loop reads CASSLAQGTIYF. CDR3 DNA: TGTGCCAGCAGCTTAGCCCAGGGTACCATATATTTT.

The J gene is TRBJ2-1, the V gene TRBV7-9; no reliable D call. V was pared by 1 base and J by 7 bases, with 11 bases between. Germline V gives CDR1 SEHNR, CDR2 FQNEAQ (reference sequence). The CDR3 consists of 14 residues. CDR3 sequence (DNA): TGTGCCAGCAGCTTAGGCCAGGATGGAAATGAGCAGTTCTTC. Translating it yields CASSLGQDGNEQFF.